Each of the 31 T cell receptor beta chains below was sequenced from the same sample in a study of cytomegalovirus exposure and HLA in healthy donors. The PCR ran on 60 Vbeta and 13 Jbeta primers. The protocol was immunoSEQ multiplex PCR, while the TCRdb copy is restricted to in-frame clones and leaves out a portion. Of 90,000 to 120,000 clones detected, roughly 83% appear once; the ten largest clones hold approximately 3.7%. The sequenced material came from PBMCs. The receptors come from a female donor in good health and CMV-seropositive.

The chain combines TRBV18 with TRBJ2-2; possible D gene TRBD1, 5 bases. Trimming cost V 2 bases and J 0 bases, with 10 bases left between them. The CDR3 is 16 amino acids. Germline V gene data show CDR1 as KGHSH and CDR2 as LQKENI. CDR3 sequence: CASSPSGRANTGELFF. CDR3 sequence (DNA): TGTGCCAGCTCACCATCAGGGCGTGCGAACACCGGGGAGCTGTTTTTT.

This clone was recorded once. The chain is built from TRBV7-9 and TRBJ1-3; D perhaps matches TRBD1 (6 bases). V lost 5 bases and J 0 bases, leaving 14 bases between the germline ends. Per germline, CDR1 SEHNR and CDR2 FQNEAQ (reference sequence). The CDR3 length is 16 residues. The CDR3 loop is CASSPLDSLSGNTIYF. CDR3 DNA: TGTGCCAGCAGCCCGCTGGACAGCCTCTCTGGAAACACCATATATTTT. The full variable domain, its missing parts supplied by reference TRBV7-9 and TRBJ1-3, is DTGVSQNPRHKITKRGQNVTFRCDPISEHNRLYWYRQTLGQGPEFLTYFQNEAQLEKSRLLSDRFSAERPKGSFSTLEIQRTEQGDSAMYLCASSPLDSLSGNTIYFGEGSWLTVV.

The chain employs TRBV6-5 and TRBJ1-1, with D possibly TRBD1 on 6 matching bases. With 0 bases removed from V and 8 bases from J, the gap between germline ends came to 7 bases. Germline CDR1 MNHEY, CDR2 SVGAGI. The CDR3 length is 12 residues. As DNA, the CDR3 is TGTGCCAGCAGTTACTCGACAGGCGAAGCTTTCTTT. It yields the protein CASSYSTGEAFF.

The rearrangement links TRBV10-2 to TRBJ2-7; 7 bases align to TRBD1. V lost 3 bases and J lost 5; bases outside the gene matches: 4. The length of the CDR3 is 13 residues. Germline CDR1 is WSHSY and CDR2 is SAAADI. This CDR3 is CASSDRGRHEQYF. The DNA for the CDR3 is TGCGCCAGCAGTGACAGGGGGAGACACGAGCAGTACTTC.

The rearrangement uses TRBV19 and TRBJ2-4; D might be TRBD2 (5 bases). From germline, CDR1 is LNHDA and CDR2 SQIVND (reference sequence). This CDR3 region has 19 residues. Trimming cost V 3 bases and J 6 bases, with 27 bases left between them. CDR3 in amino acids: CASSMVPEPRLQAGNIQYF. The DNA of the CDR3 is TGTGCCAGTAGTATGGTCCCGGAGCCGCGTCTCCAGGCGGGAAACATTCAGTACTTC.

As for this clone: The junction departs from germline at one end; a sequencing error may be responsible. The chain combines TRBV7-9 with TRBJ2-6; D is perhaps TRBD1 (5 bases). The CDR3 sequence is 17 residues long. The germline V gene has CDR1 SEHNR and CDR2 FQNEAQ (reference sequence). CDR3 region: CASTLGASISGANGLTF. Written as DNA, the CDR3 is TGTGCCAGCACCCTAGGCGCCTCGATCTCTGGGGCCAACGGCCTGACTTTC.

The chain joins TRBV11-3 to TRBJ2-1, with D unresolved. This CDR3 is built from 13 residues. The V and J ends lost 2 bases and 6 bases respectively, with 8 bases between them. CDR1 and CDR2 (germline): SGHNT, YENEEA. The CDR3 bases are TGTGCCAGCAGCTTAAATACGCGCAATGAGCAGTTCTTC. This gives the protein CASSLNTRNEQFF. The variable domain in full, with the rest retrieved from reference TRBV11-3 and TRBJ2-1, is EAGVVQSPRYKIIEKKQPVAFWCNPISGHNTLYWYLQNLGQGPELLIRYENEEAVDDSQLPKDRFSAERLKGVDSTLKIQPAELGDSAVYLCASSLNTRNEQFFGPGTRLTVL.

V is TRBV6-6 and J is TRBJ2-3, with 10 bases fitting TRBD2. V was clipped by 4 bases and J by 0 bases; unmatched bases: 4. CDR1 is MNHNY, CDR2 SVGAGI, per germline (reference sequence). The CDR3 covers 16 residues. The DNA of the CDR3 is TGTGCCAGCAGTTCTAGCGGGGGAATTAGCACAGATACGCAGTATTTT. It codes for CASSSSGGISTDTQYF.

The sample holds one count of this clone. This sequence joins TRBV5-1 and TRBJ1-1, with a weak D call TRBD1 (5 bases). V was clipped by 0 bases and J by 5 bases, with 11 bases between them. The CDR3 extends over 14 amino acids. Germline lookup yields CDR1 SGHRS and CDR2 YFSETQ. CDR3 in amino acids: CASSLAGRMTEAFF. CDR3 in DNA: TGCGCCAGCAGCTTGGCAGGGAGGATGACTGAAGCTTTCTTT. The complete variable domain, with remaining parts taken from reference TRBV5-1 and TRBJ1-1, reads KAGVTQTPRYLIKTRGQQVTLSCSPISGHRSVSWYQQTPGQGLQFLFEYFSETQRNKGNFPGRFSGRQFSNSRSEMNVSTLELGDSALYLCASSLAGRMTEAFFGQGTRLTVV.

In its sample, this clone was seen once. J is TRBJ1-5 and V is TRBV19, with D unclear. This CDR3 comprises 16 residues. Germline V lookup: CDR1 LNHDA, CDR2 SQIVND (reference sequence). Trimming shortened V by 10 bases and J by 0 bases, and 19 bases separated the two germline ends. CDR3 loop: CATPPRRENSNQPQHF. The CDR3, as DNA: TGTGCCACCCCGCCGCGGCGGGAAAATAGCAATCAGCCCCAGCATTTT.

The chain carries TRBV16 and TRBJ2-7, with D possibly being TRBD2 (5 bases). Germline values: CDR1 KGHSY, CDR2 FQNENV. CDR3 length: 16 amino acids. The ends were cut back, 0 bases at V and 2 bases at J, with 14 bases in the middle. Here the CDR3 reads CASSQSKEVTAYEQYF. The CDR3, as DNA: TGTGCCAGCAGCCAATCGAAGGAGGTTACAGCCTACGAGCAGTACTTC.

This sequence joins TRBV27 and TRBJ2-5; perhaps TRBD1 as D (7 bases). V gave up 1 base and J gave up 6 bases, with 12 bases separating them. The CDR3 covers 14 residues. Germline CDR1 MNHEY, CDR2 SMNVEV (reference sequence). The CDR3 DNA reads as TGTGCCAGCAGTTTATTGGCAGGGGGGAAGACCCAGTACTTC. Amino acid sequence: CASSLLAGGKTQYF.

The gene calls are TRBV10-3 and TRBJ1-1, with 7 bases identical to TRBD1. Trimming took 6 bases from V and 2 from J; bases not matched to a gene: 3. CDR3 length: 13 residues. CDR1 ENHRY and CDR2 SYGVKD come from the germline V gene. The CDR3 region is CAIRDRANTEAFF. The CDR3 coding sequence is TGTGCCATCAGAGACAGGGCAAACACTGAAGCTTTCTTT.

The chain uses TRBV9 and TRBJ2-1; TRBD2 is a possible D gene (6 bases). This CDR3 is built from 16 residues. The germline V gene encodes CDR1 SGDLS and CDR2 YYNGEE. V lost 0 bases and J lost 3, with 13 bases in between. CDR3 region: CASSVGLGQDYNEQFF. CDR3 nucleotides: TGTGCCAGCAGCGTAGGACTAGGACAAGACTACAATGAGCAGTTCTTC.

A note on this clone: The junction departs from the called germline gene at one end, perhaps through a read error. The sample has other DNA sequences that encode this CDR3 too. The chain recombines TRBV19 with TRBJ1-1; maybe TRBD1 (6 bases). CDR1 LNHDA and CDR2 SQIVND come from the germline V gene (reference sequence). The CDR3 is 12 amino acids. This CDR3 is CASRGANTEAFF. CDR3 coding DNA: TGCGCCAGTCGGGGGGCGAACACTGAAGCTTTCTTT.

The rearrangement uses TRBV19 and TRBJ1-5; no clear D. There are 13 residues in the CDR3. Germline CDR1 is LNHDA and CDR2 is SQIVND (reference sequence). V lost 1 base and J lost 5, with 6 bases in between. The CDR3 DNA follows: TGTGCCAGTAGTATAGTCCCCTATCAGCCCCAGCATTTT. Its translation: CASSIVPYQPQHF.

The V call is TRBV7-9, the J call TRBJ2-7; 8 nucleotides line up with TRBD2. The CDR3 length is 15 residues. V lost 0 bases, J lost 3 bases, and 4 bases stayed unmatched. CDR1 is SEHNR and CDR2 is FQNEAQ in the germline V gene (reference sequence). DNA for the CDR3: TGTGCCAGCAGCTTAGCCGGGAGGGTTGGCTACGAGCAGTACTTC. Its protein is CASSLAGRVGYEQYF. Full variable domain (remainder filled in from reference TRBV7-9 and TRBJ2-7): DTGVSQNPRHKITKRGQNVTFRCDPISEHNRLYWYRQTLGQGPEFLTYFQNEAQLEKSRLLSDRFSAERPKGSFSTLEIQRTEQGDSAMYLCASSLAGRVGYEQYFGPGTRLTVT.

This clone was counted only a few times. CDR3 sequence (DNA): TGCGCCAGCAGCTTGGTCCCGGCCGGGAACTATGGCTACACCTTC. Its protein is CASSLVPAGNYGYTF. This rearrangement joins TRBV5-1 to TRBJ1-2; no clear D. The V end lost 0 bases, the J end lost 2 bases, and 11 bases lay between the germline ends. The CDR3 length is 15 residues. Germline V lookup: CDR1 SGHRS, CDR2 YFSETQ.

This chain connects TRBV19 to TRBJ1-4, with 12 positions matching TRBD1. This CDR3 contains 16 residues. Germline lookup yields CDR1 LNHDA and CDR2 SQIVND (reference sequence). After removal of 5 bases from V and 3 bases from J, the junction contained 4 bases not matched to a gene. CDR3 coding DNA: TGTGCCAGTAGTGCGGGACAGGGGGCGGCTAATGAAAAACTGTTTTTT. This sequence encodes CASSAGQGAANEKLFF.

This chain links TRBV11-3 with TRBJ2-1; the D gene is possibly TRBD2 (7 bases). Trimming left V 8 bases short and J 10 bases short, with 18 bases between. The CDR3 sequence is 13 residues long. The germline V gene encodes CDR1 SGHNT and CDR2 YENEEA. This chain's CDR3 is CASETRGGGEQFF. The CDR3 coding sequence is TGTGCCAGCGAGACGAGGGGGGGTGGAGAGCAGTTCTTC.

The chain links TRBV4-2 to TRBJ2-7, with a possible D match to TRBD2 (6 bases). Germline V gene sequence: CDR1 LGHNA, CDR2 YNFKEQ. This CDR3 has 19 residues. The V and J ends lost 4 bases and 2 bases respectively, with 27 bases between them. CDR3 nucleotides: TGTGCCAGCAGCCCTAGTGGTCCCGACCGGGATAGCGGTCCCTACGAGCAGTACTTC. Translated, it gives CASSPSGPDRDSGPYEQYF.

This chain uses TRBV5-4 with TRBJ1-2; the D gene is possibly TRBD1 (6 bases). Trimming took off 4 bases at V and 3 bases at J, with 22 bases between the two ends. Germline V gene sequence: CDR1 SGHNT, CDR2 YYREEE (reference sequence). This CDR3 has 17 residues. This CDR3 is CASSKDSWGIYDYGYTF. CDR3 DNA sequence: TGTGCCAGCAGCAAGGACAGTTGGGGTATTTATGACTATGGCTACACCTTC.

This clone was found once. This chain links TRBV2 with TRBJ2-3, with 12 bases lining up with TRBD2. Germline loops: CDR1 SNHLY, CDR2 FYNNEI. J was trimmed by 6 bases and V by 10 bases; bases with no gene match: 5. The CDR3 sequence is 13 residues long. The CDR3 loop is CATVGLAGDTQYF. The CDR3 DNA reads TGTGCCACTGTAGGACTAGCGGGGGATACGCAGTATTTT.

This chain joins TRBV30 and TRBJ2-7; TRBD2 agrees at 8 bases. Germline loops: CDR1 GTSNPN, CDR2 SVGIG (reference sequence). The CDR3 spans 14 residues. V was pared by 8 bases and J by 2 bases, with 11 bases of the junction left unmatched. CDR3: CAAHLASGPYEQYF. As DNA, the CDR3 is TGTGCCGCCCACTTGGCTAGCGGGCCCTACGAGCAGTACTTC.

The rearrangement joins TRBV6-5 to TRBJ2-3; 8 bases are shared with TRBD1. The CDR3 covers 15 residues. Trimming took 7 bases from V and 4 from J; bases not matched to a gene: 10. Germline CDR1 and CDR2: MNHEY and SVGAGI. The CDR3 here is CASTKSRGQADTQYF. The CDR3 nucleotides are TGTGCCAGCACCAAAAGCAGGGGGCAGGCAGATACGCAGTATTTT.

The CDR3 region is CASSTPRGNEQFF. The CDR3 region has the DNA TGTGCCAGCAGCACCCCTCGCGGGAATGAGCAGTTCTTC. The V gene is TRBV7-2, the J gene TRBJ2-1, with TRBD2 as a possible D gene (5 bases). The CDR3 length is 13 residues. The germline V and J ends were trimmed by 5 bases and 7 bases, with 12 bases remaining between them. Per germline, CDR1 SGHTA and CDR2 FQGNSA.

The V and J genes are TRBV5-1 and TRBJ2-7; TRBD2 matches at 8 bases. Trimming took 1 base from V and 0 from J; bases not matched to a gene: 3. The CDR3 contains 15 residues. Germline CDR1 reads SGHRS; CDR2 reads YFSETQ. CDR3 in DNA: TGCGCCAGCAGCTTGTACGGGACTAGCTCCTACGAGCAGTACTTC. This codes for CASSLYGTSSYEQYF. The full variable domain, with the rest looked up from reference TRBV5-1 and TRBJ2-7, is KAGVTQTPRYLIKTRGQQVTLSCSPISGHRSVSWYQQTPGQGLQFLFEYFSETQRNKGNFPGRFSGRQFSNSRSEMNVSTLELGDSALYLCASSLYGTSSYEQYFGPGTRLTVT.

The CDR3 is CASRSGQTSRAFF. CDR3 nucleotides: TGTGCCAGCAGATCGGGACAGACTTCTAGAGCTTTCTTT. The chain combines TRBV7-8 with TRBJ1-1, with 7 bases aligning to TRBD1. V trimming: 6 bases; J trimming: 10 bases; junction bases outside the gene matches: 11. The germline V gene has CDR1 SGHVS and CDR2 FQNEAQ. This CDR3 comprises 13 residues.

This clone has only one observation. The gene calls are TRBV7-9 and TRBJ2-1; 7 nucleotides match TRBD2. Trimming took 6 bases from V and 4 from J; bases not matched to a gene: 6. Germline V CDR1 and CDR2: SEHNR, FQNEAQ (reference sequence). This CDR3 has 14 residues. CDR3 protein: CASRLHGGYNEQFF. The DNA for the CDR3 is TGTGCCAGCAGACTACACGGGGGGTACAATGAGCAGTTCTTC.

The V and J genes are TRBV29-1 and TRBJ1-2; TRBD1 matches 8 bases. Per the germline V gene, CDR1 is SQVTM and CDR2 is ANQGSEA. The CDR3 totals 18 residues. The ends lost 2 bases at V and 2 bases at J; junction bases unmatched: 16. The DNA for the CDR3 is TGCAGCGTTGAAAAGGCAGGGGGCTTCTCGAGTTCGAACTATGGCTACACCTTC. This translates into CSVEKAGGFSSSNYGYTF.

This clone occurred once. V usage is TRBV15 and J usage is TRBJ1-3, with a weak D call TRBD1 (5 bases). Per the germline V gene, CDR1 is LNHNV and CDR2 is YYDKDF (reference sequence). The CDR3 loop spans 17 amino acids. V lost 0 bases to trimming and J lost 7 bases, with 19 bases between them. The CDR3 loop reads CATSREWGTMDENTIYF. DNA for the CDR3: TGTGCCACCAGCAGAGAGTGGGGCACAATGGACGAGAACACCATATATTTT.